This TCR beta chain was recovered during a study of blood T cells in healthy people across ages. The use of a sample-barcoded 5' primer and a J-beta primer mix characterized a second PCR of roughly 7 to 11 cycles. Each cDNA molecule was tagged by a template-switch adaptor that had 12 random nucleotides. TCRdb analysed the 5' RACE reads with MiXCR anew, one entry per CDR3 protein. This table holds roughly 410,000 distinct CDR3 sequences, approximately 52% found once. Study results and limitations: Roughly linearly, TCR beta diversity per million T cells fell as age increased. Long-lived and aged donors differed, with more naive CD4+ cells and higher diversity in the long-lived.

About this clonotype itself: Its antigen is undetermined.

The junction had 6 bases not matched to a gene; V was cut back by 5 bases and J by 6 bases. Germline V CDR1 and CDR2: DFQATT, SNEGSKA (reference sequence). The CDR3 loop spans 15 amino acids. This TCR was sampled from a man in his fifties or sixties in good health. Sequenced sample: blood. The chain links TRBV20-1 to TRBJ2-1; the match to TRBD2 covers 14 bases. Here the CDR3 reads CSASLGLAGGNEQFF. CDR3 in DNA: TGCAGTGCTTCTCTAGGACTAGCGGGGGGCAATGAGCAGTTCTTC.